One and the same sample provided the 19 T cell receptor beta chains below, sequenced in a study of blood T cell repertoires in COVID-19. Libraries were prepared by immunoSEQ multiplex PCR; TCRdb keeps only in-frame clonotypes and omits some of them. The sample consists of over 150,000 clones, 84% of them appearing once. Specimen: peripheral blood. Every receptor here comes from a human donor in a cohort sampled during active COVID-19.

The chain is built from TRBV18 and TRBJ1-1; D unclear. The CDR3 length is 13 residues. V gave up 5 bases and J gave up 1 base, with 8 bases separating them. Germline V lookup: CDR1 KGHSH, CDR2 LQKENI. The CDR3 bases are TGTGCCAGCTCAGAGGAGGGGAACACTGAAGCTTTCTTT. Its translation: CASSEEGNTEAFF.

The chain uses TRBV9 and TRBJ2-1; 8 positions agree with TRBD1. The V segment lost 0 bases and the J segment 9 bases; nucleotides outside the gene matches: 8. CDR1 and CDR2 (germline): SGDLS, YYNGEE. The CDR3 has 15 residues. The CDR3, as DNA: TGTGCCAGCAGCGTAGTGGACAGGGCGGGTAGTGAGCAGTTCTTC. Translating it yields CASSVVDRAGSEQFF. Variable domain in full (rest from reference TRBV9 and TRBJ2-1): DSGVTQTPKHLITATGQRVTLRCSPRSGDLSVYWYQQSLDQGLQFLIQYYNGEERAKGNILERFSAQQFPDLHSELNLSSLELGDSALYFCASSVVDRAGSEQFFGPGTRLTVL.

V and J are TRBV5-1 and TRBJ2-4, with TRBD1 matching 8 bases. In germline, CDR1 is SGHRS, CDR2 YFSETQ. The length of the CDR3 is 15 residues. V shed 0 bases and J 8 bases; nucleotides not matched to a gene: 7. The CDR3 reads CASSLDPDRADIQYF. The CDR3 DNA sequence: TGCGCCAGCAGCTTGGATCCGGACAGGGCGGACATTCAGTACTTC.

CDR3 amino acids: CASSRGGASYEQYF. CDR3 nucleotide sequence: TGCGCCAGCAGCCGAGGGGGAGCGTCCTACGAGCAGTACTTC. V gene TRBV4-1 combines with J gene TRBJ2-7; possibly TRBD1 for D (6 bases). This CDR3 region has 14 residues. Germline CDR1 reads MGHRA; CDR2 reads YSYEKL. Trimming took 4 bases from V and 1 from J, leaving 11 bases between them.

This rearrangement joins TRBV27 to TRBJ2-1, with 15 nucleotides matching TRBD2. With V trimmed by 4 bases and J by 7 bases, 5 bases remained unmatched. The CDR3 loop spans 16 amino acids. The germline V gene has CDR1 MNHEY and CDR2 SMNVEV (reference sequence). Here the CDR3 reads CASSSPGTSGRNEQFF. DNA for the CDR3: TGTGCCAGCAGTTCCCCCGGGACTAGCGGGAGGAATGAGCAGTTCTTC.

For the CDR3, the DNA is TGCGCCAGCAGCCAAGAAGCACAGGATCGGGTAGCAACTTACGAGCAGTACTTC. Translation: CASSQEAQDRVATYEQYF. The chain is built from TRBV4-1 and TRBJ2-7; D possibly corresponds to TRBD1 (5 bases). This CDR3 comprises 18 residues. Germline V gives CDR1 MGHRA, CDR2 YSYEKL. V lost 0 bases and J lost 4, with 22 bases in between.

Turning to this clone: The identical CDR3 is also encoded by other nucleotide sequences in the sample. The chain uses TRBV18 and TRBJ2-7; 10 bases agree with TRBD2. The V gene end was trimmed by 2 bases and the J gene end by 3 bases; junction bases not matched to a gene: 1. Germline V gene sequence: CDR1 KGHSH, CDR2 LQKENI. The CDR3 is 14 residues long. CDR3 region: CASSPGLADYEQYF. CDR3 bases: TGTGCCAGCTCACCAGGACTAGCGGACTACGAGCAGTACTTC.

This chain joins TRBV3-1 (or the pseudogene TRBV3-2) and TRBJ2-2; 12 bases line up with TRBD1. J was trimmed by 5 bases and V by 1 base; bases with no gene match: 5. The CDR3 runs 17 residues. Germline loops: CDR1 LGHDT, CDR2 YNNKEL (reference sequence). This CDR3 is CASSQAGDRGLTGELFF. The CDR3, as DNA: TGTGCCAGCAGCCAAGCTGGGGACAGGGGGCTTACCGGGGAGCTGTTTTTT.

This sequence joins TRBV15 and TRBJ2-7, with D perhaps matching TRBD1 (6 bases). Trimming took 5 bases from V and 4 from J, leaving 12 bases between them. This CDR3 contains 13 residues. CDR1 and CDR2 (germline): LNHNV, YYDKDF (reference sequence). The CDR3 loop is CATSLDRSYEQYF. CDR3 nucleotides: TGTGCCACCAGCCTCGACAGGTCTTACGAGCAGTACTTC.

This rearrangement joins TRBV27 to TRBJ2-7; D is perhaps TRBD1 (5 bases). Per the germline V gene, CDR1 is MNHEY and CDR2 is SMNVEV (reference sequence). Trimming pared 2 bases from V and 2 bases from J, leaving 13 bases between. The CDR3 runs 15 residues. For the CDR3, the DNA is TGTGCCAGCAGTTTAAGAGTCCAGGGTCCCTACGAGCAGTACTTC. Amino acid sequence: CASSLRVQGPYEQYF.

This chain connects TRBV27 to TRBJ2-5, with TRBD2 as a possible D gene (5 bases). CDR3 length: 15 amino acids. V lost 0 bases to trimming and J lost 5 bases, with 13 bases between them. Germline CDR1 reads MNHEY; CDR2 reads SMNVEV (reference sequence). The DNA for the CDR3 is TGTGCCAGCAGTTTATCGAGGGCTGGCCCGGAGACCCAGTACTTC. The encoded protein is CASSLSRAGPETQYF.

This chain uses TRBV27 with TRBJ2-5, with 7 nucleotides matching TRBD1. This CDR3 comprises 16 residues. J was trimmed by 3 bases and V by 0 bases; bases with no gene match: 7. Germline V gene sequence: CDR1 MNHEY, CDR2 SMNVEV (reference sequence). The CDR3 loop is CASSLSRGQFEETQYF. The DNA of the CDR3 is TGTGCCAGCAGTTTATCCCGGGGACAGTTTGAAGAGACCCAGTACTTC.

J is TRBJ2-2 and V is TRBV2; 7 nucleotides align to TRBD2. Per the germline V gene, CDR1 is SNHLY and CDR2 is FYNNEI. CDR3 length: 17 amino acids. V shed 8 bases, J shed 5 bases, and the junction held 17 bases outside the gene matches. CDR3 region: CASQSRGRGGFTGELFF. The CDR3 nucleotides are TGTGCCAGCCAATCTCGGGGGAGGGGCGGATTTACCGGGGAGCTGTTTTTT.

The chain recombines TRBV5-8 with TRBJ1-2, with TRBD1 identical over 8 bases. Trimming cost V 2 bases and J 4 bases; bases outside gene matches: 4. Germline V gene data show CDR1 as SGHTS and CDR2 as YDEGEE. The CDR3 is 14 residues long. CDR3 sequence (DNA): TGTGCCAGCAGCTTCCGGGACAGGTTCTATGGCTACACCTTC. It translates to CASSFRDRFYGYTF.

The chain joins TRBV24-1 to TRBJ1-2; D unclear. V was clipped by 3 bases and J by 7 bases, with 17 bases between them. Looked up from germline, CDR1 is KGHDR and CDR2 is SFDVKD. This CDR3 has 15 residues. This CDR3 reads CATSDIEQHLSGYTF. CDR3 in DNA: TGTGCCACCAGTGATATAGAACAGCACCTAAGTGGCTACACCTTC.

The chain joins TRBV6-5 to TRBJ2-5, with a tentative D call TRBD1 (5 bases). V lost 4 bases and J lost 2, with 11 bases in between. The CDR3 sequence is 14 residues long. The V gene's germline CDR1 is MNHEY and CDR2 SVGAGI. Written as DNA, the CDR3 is TGTGCCAGCAGTTCAGGGCGAGTACAAGAGACCCAGTACTTC. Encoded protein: CASSSGRVQETQYF.

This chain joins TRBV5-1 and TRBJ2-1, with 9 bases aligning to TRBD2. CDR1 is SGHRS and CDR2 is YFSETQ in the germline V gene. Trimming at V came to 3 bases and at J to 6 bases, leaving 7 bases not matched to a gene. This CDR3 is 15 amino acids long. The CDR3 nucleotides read TGCGCCAGCAGCTATGCCGGGACTAGCCCCAATGAGCAGTTCTTC. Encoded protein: CASSYAGTSPNEQFF.

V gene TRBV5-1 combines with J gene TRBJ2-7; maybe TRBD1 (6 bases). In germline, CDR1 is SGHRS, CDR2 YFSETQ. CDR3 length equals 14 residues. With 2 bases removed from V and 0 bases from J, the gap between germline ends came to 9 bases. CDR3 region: CASSLGGSSYEQYF. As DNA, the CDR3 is TGCGCCAGCAGCTTAGGGGGTAGCTCCTACGAGCAGTACTTC.

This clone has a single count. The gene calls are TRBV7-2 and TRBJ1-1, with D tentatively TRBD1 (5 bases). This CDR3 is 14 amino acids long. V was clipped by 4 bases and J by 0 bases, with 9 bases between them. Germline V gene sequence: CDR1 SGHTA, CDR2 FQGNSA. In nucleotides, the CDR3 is TGTGCCAGCAGCTCAACAGGACTGAACACTGAAGCTTTCTTT. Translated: CASSSTGLNTEAFF.